This T cell receptor beta chain was sequenced for a study of blood T cell repertoires in COVID-19. Study-wide context: Nucleic acid was either cDNA or gDNA, and it came from T cells, B-cell-depleted T cells, or PBMCs.

The method was immunoSEQ multiplex PCR; TCRdb's version includes in-frame clones alone and lacks a portion of them. The table lists some 250,000 clones, more than 85% of them singletons. Trimming cost V 3 bases and J 6 bases; bases outside gene matches: 10. Germline V lookup: CDR1 LNHNV, CDR2 YYDKDF (reference sequence). The length of the CDR3 is 15 residues. The chain couples TRBV15 to TRBJ1-2; the match to TRBD1 covers 7 bases. This receptor was obtained from a man between 35 and 55 years old who had recovered from COVID-19. Sequenced sample: PBMCs or T cells enriched from blood (not recorded which). The CDR3 DNA is TGTGCCACCAGCAGCCCGCAGACAGGGAGGAATGGCTACACCTTC. As protein: CATSSPQTGRNGYTF.